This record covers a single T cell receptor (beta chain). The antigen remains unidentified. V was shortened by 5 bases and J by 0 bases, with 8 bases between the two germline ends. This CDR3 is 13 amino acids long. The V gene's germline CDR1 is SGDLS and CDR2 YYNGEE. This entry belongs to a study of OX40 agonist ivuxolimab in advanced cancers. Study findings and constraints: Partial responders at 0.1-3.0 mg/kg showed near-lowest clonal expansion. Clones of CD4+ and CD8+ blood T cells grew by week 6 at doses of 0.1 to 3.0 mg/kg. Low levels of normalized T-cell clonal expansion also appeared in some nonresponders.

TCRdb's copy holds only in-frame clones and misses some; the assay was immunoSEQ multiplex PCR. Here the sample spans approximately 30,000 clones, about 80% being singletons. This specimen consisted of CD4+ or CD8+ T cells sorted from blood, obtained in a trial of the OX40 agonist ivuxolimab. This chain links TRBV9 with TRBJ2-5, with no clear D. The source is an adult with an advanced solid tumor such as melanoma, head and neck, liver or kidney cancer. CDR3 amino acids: CASSSGNQETQYF. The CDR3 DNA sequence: TGTGCCAGCAGTTCAGGAAACCAAGAGACCCAGTACTTC.